This T cell receptor beta chain was identified in a study of shared clonotypes between healthy human individuals (dated by TCRdb to 2020 to 2021). Study-wide context: The cohort included three men and two women between 18 and 49 years of age. Between about 0.85 and 10 billion PBMCs per donor were obtained by leukapheresis. Libraries were prepared and TCR repertoires were sequenced by different laboratories using diverse techniques, in order to increase sequencing depth and limit assay-specific biases. To estimate repertoire size and how much clonotype sharing occurs between individuals, the study deeply sequenced the blood TCR repertoires of 4 to 6 healthy adults. The investigation overall reported the following: Pairwise subsampling led to the expectation that sequencing depth would affect the degree of clonotype sharing among donors. Sampling was restricted to blood, and TCR repertoires in tissue are likely to differ from TCR repertoires in blood. The small number of donors limited the genetic and exposure-history diversity represented.

The donors were healthy, HIV-negative adults who had no recently reported acute infections or vaccinations. Only Caucasian adults living in Nashville, Tennessee, USA were represented among the donors. For unsorted samples, tens of millions of PBMCs were counted and genomic DNA was extracted with the QIAamp DNA Blood Mini kit. After blood collection by leukapheresis, PBMCs were isolated using Ficoll-Histopaque density gradient centrifugation and then cryopreserved in the vapor phase of liquid nitrogen. On this clone: It has no known antigen specificity. No per-base quality is available; no much larger clone lies one base away.

Using the deep immunoSEQ assay, TCR CDR3 regions were amplified from genomic DNA by multiplex PCR. Genomic DNA extracted from each cell subset was distributed evenly over all wells of several immunoSEQ 96-well plates, and each plate served as one replicate. For unsorted PBMC, roughly 300 ng of genomic DNA, equivalent to about 30,000 T cell genomes, went into each replicate PCR. Unsorted PBMC genomic DNA was sequenced across ten immunoSEQ deep assay plates. The purified libraries were quantified using a Qubit 3.0 fluorometer, sized with a Bioanalyzer 2100, and then quantified again using the KAPA Library Quantification kit. A separate single-read 150-cycle Illumina NextSeq 550 flow cell was used to sequence each immunoSEQ 96-well plate. Under the source paper's analysis protocol: Because only junctional sequences without quality scores were contained in the immunoSEQ output, filtering matching that applied to full-length reads could not be performed. Sequences were annotated with PyIR, a Python wrapper for IgBLAST v1.9, using IMGT germline references to assign V/J genes and CDR3. Reads with weak V/J assignments (E-value above 1e-6), missing CDR3, stop codons, out-of-frame junctions, or ambiguous translated residues were removed. V3J clonotypes were defined by identical inferred V gene, J gene, and CDR3 amino acid sequence. The percentage overlap between two repertoires was calculated by dividing the number of shared unique clonotypes by the size of the smaller repertoire. Repertoire richness was assessed with RTK rarefaction, the Chao1 estimator, and Recon v2.1 estimates of unobserved clonotypes. TCRdb limited this immuneACCESS table to in-frame rearrangements with V and J called. A share of clones is missing; checked studies link under half to unresolved V genes, and the rest is unexplained. That table is the source of V, J and clone size, and D and trimming were worked out from the DNA. The sample table holds about 600,000 clones, of which just over 75% were seen once. Of the sample, 12% falls within the top ten clones.

Trimming removed 5 bases from V and 3 bases from J; the gene matches leave 7 bases unexplained. The CDR3 starts with the cysteine, ends with the phenylalanine, and has 16 residues. The retained sequence is limited to the CDR3, 48 bases, with the frame set at the first base. In the germline V gene, CDR1 corresponds to SGHTA and CDR2 to FQGNSA. The sample was PBMCs. The TCR originated in a middle-aged woman in good health. Some clones in this sample may be carry-over from other donors' samples. The sequence joins TRBV7-2 to TRBJ2-1; TRBD2 agrees with 10 junctional bases. Read as DNA, the sequence is TGTGCCAGCAGCAAGACGTCTAGCGGGGGCTACAATGAGCAGTTCTTC. Its protein product is CASSKTSSGGYNEQFF.